A single sample gave rise to the 21 T cell receptor beta chains below, sequenced in a study of blood T cells in healthy people across ages. A J-beta primer mix and a sample-barcoded 5' primer were used in a second PCR of about 6 to 12 cycles. TCRdb passed the 5' RACE reads through MiXCR, listing each CDR3 protein once. The repertoire has 600,000 to 850,000 distinct CDR3 sequences, 25% of them found once; the top ten carry 8% to 10%. This sample was shared with a second study, whose subject was T cells of mothers and their children.

The source material was blood. These receptors all stem from a boy younger than 18 in good health.

The chain combines TRBV23-1 with TRBJ2-1, with 10 bases fitting TRBD2. TRBV23-1 is an open reading frame, and its role is uncertain. The CDR3 consists of 12 residues. V lost 2 bases, J lost 13 bases, and 2 bases stayed unmatched. The CDR3 nucleotides are TGCGCCAGCAGTCAAGCTAGCGGGGGCCAGTTCTTC. It yields the protein CASSQASGGQFF.

This clonotype was recorded at least ten times. The chain is built from TRBV4-3 and TRBJ2-5; unclear D gene. Per germline, CDR1 LGHNA and CDR2 YSLEER. The V and J ends lost 0 bases and 4 bases respectively, with 12 bases between them. This CDR3 contains 15 residues. The CDR3 bases are TGCGCCAGCAGCCAAGATCTAGGCCCAAGAGAGACCCAGTACTTC. Translating gives CASSQDLGPRETQYF.

The genes are TRBV5-1 and TRBJ2-1; D could derive from TRBD1 or TRBD2 (5 bases each). The V end was cut by 6 bases, the J end by 1 base, with 11 bases between. In germline, CDR1 is SGHRS, CDR2 YFSETQ. The CDR3 extends over 14 amino acids. The CDR3 is CASTRDQSYNEQFF. In nucleotides, the CDR3 is TGCGCCAGCACCCGGGACCAGTCCTACAATGAGCAGTTCTTC.

J is TRBJ1-2 and V is TRBV12-3 or TRBV12-4, with D perhaps matching TRBD1 (6 bases). This CDR3 contains 12 residues. The V end lost 3 bases, the J end lost 7 bases, and 9 bases lay between the germline ends. DNA for the CDR3: TGTGCCAGCAGTTTTACAGGGAGTGGCTACACCTTC. Translating it yields CASSFTGSGYTF.

This rearrangement joins TRBV10-3 to TRBJ2-5; 7 bases are a match to TRBD2. The DNA end lines up better with TRBJ2-1; the J call may be wrong. There are 15 residues in the CDR3. Germline V lookup: CDR1 ENHRY, CDR2 SYGVKD. CDR3 amino acids: CAMSAGQTSLEGQFF. The CDR3 nucleotides read TGTGCCATGTCAGCGGGGCAGACCTCCCTTGAGGGGCAGTTCTTC.

This clonotype came up a few times. A read error may produce the germline difference seen at one junction end. The chain uses TRBV20-1 and TRBJ1-1, with D tentatively TRBD1 (5 bases). CDR3 length equals 11 residues. Germline CDR1 reads DFQATT; CDR2 reads SNEGSKA (reference sequence). The DNA of the CDR3 is TGCAGTGCTAGAGTTCTGGGACGGCACGATTTT. Encoded protein: CSARVLGRHDF.

This clonotype was found a few times. The gene calls are TRBV5-1 and TRBJ2-7; 9 nucleotides match TRBD1. The ends lost 3 bases at V and 1 base at J; junction bases unmatched: 5. The CDR3 loop spans 15 amino acids. Per the germline V gene, CDR1 is SGHRS and CDR2 is YFSETQ. CDR3 amino acids: CASSWGTGPSYEQYF. CDR3 nucleotides: TGCGCCAGCAGCTGGGGGACAGGGCCTTCCTACGAGCAGTACTTC.

Concerning this clonotype itself: The junction departs from germline at one end; a sequencing error may be responsible. The rearrangement links TRBV5-1 to TRBJ1-2, with D possibly matching TRBD1 (6 bases). Germline V gene sequence: CDR1 SGHRS, CDR2 YFSETQ. The CDR3 has 15 amino acids. The CDR3 protein is CAGSLSNQGNYGYTF. CDR3 sequence (DNA): TGCGCCGGCAGCTTGTCCAACCAGGGGAACTATGGCTACACCTTC.

The rearrangement links TRBV9 to TRBJ1-3; D is undetermined. Per the germline V gene, CDR1 is SGDLS and CDR2 is YYNGEE. This CDR3 contains 14 residues. Trimming left V 3 bases short and J 0 bases short, with 7 bases between. The CDR3 here is CASSGTGSGNTIYF. The CDR3 region has the DNA TGTGCCAGCAGCGGTACGGGCTCTGGAAACACCATATATTTT.

The chain employs TRBV7-3 and TRBJ2-1, with D unclear. The CDR3 runs 12 residues. V lost 0 bases to trimming and J lost 8 bases, with 5 bases between them. The germline V gene encodes CDR1 SGHTA and CDR2 FQGTGA. Written as DNA, the CDR3 is TGTGCCAGCAGCTTAACTAGAGATGAGCAGTTCTTC. Translated, it gives CASSLTRDEQFF.

This clonotype was observed once. The chain couples TRBV29-1 to TRBJ2-1; 7 bases line up with TRBD1. The CDR3 has 13 residues. In germline, CDR1 is SQVTM, CDR2 ANQGSEA. V lost 4 bases and J lost 5; bases outside the gene matches: 5. In DNA, the CDR3 is TGCAGCGTTGTTGACAGGGTGGACAATGAGCAGTTCTTC. Protein product: CSVVDRVDNEQFF.

The chain has TRBV5-1 and TRBJ2-5, with 10 bases identical to TRBD1. The DNA matches TRBJ2-1 better at its end, which makes the J call doubtful. CDR1 is SGHRS, CDR2 YFSETQ, per germline. CDR3 length: 14 residues. The CDR3 is CASSLGDRGNEQFF. In DNA form, the CDR3 reads TGCGCCAGCAGCTTGGGGGACAGGGGCAATGAGCAGTTCTTC.

This clonotype was found a few times. This chain joins TRBV20-1 and TRBJ1-4; TRBD1 might be the D (5 bases). CDR1 and CDR2 from the germline V gene are DFQATT and SNEGSKA (reference sequence). The CDR3 has 17 amino acids. The V end was cut by 1 base, the J end by 2 bases, with 17 bases between. The CDR3 DNA reads TGCAGTGCTAGAGGGGACGAGGGGCCGGGGACTAATGAAAAACTGTTTTTT. Its translation: CSARGDEGPGTNEKLFF.

This clonotype was observed a handful of times. The chain employs TRBV6-1 and TRBJ1-6; D remains unclear. The V end lost 1 base, the J end lost 2 bases, and 9 bases lay between the germline ends. The V gene's germline CDR1 is MNHNS and CDR2 SASEGT. The CDR3 runs to 16 residues. The DNA for the CDR3 is TGTGCCAGCAGTGAAGTAACGCAGGCCTATAATTCACCCCTCCACTTT. Translation gives CASSEVTQAYNSPLHF.

This clonotype was observed a few times. The chain carries TRBV7-6 and TRBJ2-5; D may be TRBD1 (5 bases). Germline CDR1 SGHVS, CDR2 FNYEAQ. V lost 3 bases to trimming and J lost 4 bases, with 15 bases between them. CDR3 length: 15 amino acids. In nucleotides, the CDR3 is TGTGCCAGCAGCTTCGGGTCAGGGTGGGGAGAGACCCAGTACTTC. It codes for CASSFGSGWGETQYF.

The chain recombines TRBV6-6 with TRBJ2-5, with D possibly being TRBD1 or TRBD2 (5 bases each). The V end lost 5 bases, the J end lost 6 bases, and 16 bases lay between the germline ends. This CDR3 is built from 14 residues. Germline CDR1 and CDR2: MNHNY and SVGAGI (reference sequence). DNA for the CDR3: TGTGCCAGCAGTCGGGACCTCTCGGGGAAGACCCAGTACTTC. It specifies CASSRDLSGKTQYF.

The V and J genes are TRBV7-2 and TRBJ2-1; maybe TRBD2 (6 bases). With the DNA end fitting TRBJ2-5 better, the J assignment may be wrong. The CDR3 has 14 amino acids. The V gene's germline CDR1 is SGHTA and CDR2 FQGNSA. The CDR3 spells CASSPRRGSETQYF. The CDR3, as DNA: TGTGCCAGCAGCCCCCGTCGGGGGAGTGAGACCCAGTACTTC.

The chain combines TRBV11-2 with TRBJ2-1; 9 bases are a match to TRBD2. J gave up 1 base and V 2 bases, and 6 bases lay outside the gene matches. Per the germline V gene, CDR1 is SGHAT and CDR2 is FQNNGV. The CDR3 has 17 amino acids. The DNA of the CDR3 is TGTGCCAGCAGCTTATATAGCGGGAGTCGATCCTACAATGAGCAGTTCTTC. Amino acids: CASSLYSGSRSYNEQFF.

This clonotype turned up a few times. The gene calls are TRBV4-3 and TRBJ1-1, with TRBD1 as a possible D gene (5 bases). Trimming pared 0 bases from V and 10 bases from J, leaving 18 bases between. This CDR3 is built from 15 residues. The germline CDR1 and CDR2 sequences are LGHNA and YSLEER. The CDR3 bases are TGCGCCAGCAGCCAAGATGTACGGGACCTTGGGGGAGCTTTCTTT. It specifies CASSQDVRDLGGAFF.

The chain carries TRBV6-4 and TRBJ2-1; TRBD2 aligns across 7 bases. Germline assignment: CDR1 MRHNA and CDR2 SNTAGT. The J segment lost 5 bases and the V segment lost 0 bases, leaving 4 bases of the junction unmatched. This CDR3 region has 15 residues. The CDR3 sequence: CASSDSTGGNNEQFF. CDR3 sequence (DNA): TGTGCCAGCAGTGACTCGACCGGGGGGAACAATGAGCAGTTCTTC.

This clonotype was seen a few times. For the CDR3, the DNA is TGTGCCAGCAGCCTCGAGGGGCGTTCTCACTACGAGCAGTACTTC. It encodes CASSLEGRSHYEQYF. This chain connects TRBV4-2 to TRBJ2-5; D may be TRBD1 or TRBD2 (5 bases each). TRBJ2-7 explains the end of the DNA better; the J call may be wrong. The CDR3 extends over 15 amino acids. The germline V gene has CDR1 LGHNA and CDR2 YNFKEQ.